The 30 T cell receptor beta chains presented below share a single source sample, sequenced in a study of blood T cell repertoires in COVID-19. The data were produced by immunoSEQ multiplex PCR, yet TCRdb's version contains in-frame clones alone and is incomplete. The sample includes 250,000 to 300,000 clones, around 83% of them seen just once. The sample was PBMCs or T cells enriched from blood (not recorded which). These receptors came from a woman aged 45-60 years who had been exposed to COVID-19.

The genes are TRBV4-2 and TRBJ1-2; the D is unclear. Germline CDR1 LGHNA, CDR2 YNFKEQ. The CDR3 has 15 residues. V lost 0 bases and J 0 bases, leaving 8 bases between the germline ends. Here the CDR3 reads CASSQDTGTNYGYTF. The DNA of the CDR3 is TGTGCCAGCAGCCAAGATACGGGGACTAACTATGGCTACACCTTC.

The chain uses TRBV4-2 and TRBJ2-7; 8 bases align to TRBD1. Trimming took 3 bases from V and 2 from J; bases not matched to a gene: 6. CDR3 size: 15 residues. The germline V gene has CDR1 LGHNA and CDR2 YNFKEQ. The CDR3 reads CASSQPGQATYEQYF. As DNA, the CDR3 is TGTGCCAGCAGCCAGCCGGGACAGGCTACCTACGAGCAGTACTTC.

The chain employs TRBV9 and TRBJ1-2, with unresolved D. The CDR3 covers 14 residues. Germline V gene data show CDR1 as SGDLS and CDR2 as YYNGEE. V gave up 2 bases and J gave up 6 bases, with 14 bases separating them. This chain's CDR3 is CASSVGGSLDGYTF. For the CDR3, the DNA is TGTGCCAGCAGCGTCGGAGGCTCTCTGGATGGCTACACCTTC. Full variable domain (outside the CDR3, taken from reference TRBV9 and TRBJ1-2): DSGVTQTPKHLITATGQRVTLRCSPRSGDLSVYWYQQSLDQGLQFLIQYYNGEERAKGNILERFSAQQFPDLHSELNLSSLELGDSALYFCASSVGGSLDGYTFGSGTRLTVV.

The chain is built from TRBV5-8 and TRBJ1-6; D may be TRBD1 (5 bases). Trimming pared 7 bases from V and 8 bases from J, leaving 19 bases between. The CDR3 has 15 amino acids. Germline CDR1 SGHTS, CDR2 YDEGEE. CDR3 sequence: CASDFQGTQDSPLHF. In DNA form, the CDR3 reads TGTGCCAGCGACTTTCAGGGTACGCAGGATTCACCCCTCCACTTT.

This rearrangement joins TRBV19 to TRBJ1-2; weak D call: TRBD1 (6 bases). Germline lookup yields CDR1 LNHDA and CDR2 SQIVND (reference sequence). V was trimmed by 6 bases and J by 0 bases, leaving 17 bases between them. This CDR3 is built from 16 residues. For the CDR3, the DNA is TGTGCCAGTAGCCTTAGGACAGTTTCCTCTAACTATGGCTACACCTTC. This gives the protein CASSLRTVSSNYGYTF. The full variable domain, rest sourced from reference TRBV19 and TRBJ1-2, is DGGITQSPKYLFRKEGQNVTLSCEQNLNHDAMYWYRQDPGQGLRLIYYSQIVNDFQKGDIAEGYSVSREKKESFPLTVTSAQKNPTAFYLCASSLRTVSSNYGYTFGSGTRLTVV.

This clone occurred many times. V is TRBV11-2 and J is TRBJ1-3, with 8 bases that match TRBD1. This CDR3 is built from 17 residues. Trimming at V came to 6 bases and at J to 0 bases, leaving 10 bases not matched to a gene. From germline, CDR1 is SGHAT and CDR2 FQNNGV. In DNA, the CDR3 is TGTGCCAGCAGGATCGGGACAGGCCCAAGCTCTGGAAACACCATATATTTT. The encoded protein is CASRIGTGPSSGNTIYF.

The chain carries TRBV6-1 and TRBJ2-7, with a tentative D call TRBD2 (6 bases). V dropped 1 base and J dropped 1 base, with 11 bases sitting between them. The germline CDR1 and CDR2 sequences are MNHNS and SASEGT. The CDR3 is 15 amino acids. As DNA, the CDR3 is TGTGCCAGCAGTGAAGGGGGGGACGCTTCCTACGAGCAGTACTTC. Amino acids: CASSEGGDASYEQYF.

The chain carries TRBV5-1 and TRBJ2-7, with D tentatively TRBD1 (5 bases). This CDR3 contains 14 residues. Trimming took 4 bases from V and 3 from J, leaving 14 bases between them. The germline CDR1 and CDR2 sequences are SGHRS and YFSETQ. The CDR3 loop is CASSRDSLFYEQYF. CDR3 DNA sequence: TGCGCCAGCAGCCGAGACAGTCTCTTCTACGAGCAGTACTTC.

This clone was recorded only once. J is TRBJ1-4 and V is TRBV16; possible D gene TRBD1, 5 bases. Germline assignment: CDR1 KGHSY and CDR2 FQNENV. The V gene lost 0 bases and the J gene lost 8 bases, with 7 bases spanning the gap. There are 13 residues in the CDR3. CDR3 loop: CASSQSRTEKLFF. CDR3 bases: TGTGCCAGCAGCCAATCCCGGACAGAAAAACTGTTTTTT.

The rearrangement uses TRBV14 and TRBJ2-3, with 8 positions matching TRBD2. V shed 10 bases, J shed 5 bases, and the junction held 14 bases outside the gene matches. Germline CDR1 and CDR2: SGHDN and FVKESK. The CDR3 is 15 amino acids. The CDR3 region has the DNA TGTGCCACCTCAATCCGGGGGGGACGTGGAGATACGCAGTATTTT. As protein: CATSIRGGRGDTQYF.

The chain uses TRBV19 and TRBJ1-5, with 8 bases that match TRBD1. The germline V gene encodes CDR1 LNHDA and CDR2 SQIVND (reference sequence). V shed 3 bases and J 6 bases; nucleotides not matched to a gene: 7. There are 15 residues in the CDR3. CDR3 in amino acids: CASSIVTGEGQPQHF. In DNA form, the CDR3 reads TGTGCCAGTAGTATTGTGACAGGGGAAGGTCAGCCCCAGCATTTT.

The rearrangement uses TRBV11-2 and TRBJ2-4; a weak D match, TRBD2 (6 bases). Trimming cost V 1 base and J 0 bases, with 13 bases left between them. Germline assignment: CDR1 SGHAT and CDR2 FQNNGV. There are 17 residues in the CDR3. CDR3 loop: CASSLVTGLVAKNIQYF. The DNA for the CDR3 is TGTGCCAGCAGCTTAGTAACGGGACTGGTAGCCAAAAACATTCAGTACTTC. Supplemented by reference TRBV11-2 and TRBJ2-4, the full variable domain reads EAGVAQSPRYKIIEKRQSVAFWCNPISGHATLYWYQQILGQGPKLLIQFQNNGVVDDSQLPKDRFSAERLKGVDSTLKIQPAKLEDSAVYLCASSLVTGLVAKNIQYFGAGTRLSVL.

The chain is built from TRBV5-1 and TRBJ2-3; TRBD1 matches 8 bases. Germline-derived CDR1 and CDR2 are SGHRS and YFSETQ. Trimming at V came to 4 bases and at J to 0 bases, leaving 4 bases not matched to a gene. The CDR3 spans 15 residues. DNA for the CDR3: TGCGCCAGCAGCCCAGGGGGCTTTAGCACAGATACGCAGTATTTT. Residues: CASSPGGFSTDTQYF. The complete variable domain, with remaining parts taken from reference TRBV5-1 and TRBJ2-3, reads KAGVTQTPRYLIKTRGQQVTLSCSPISGHRSVSWYQQTPGQGLQFLFEYFSETQRNKGNFPGRFSGRQFSNSRSEMNVSTLELGDSALYLCASSPGGFSTDTQYFGPGTRLTVL.

The chain is built from TRBV6-5 and TRBJ1-2, with D uncertain. Between the trimmed V and J ends, which lost 5 bases and 4 bases, there was a span of 14 bases. The CDR3 spans 14 residues. Germline V gene lookup returns CDR1 MNHEY and CDR2 SVGAGI. Here the CDR3 reads CASSPLRAVYGYTF. The DNA for the CDR3 is TGTGCCAGCAGTCCCCTTCGCGCGGTCTATGGCTACACCTTC.

This chain joins TRBV4-2 and TRBJ2-1; 12 nucleotides align to TRBD2. This CDR3 comprises 15 residues. V gave up 4 bases and J gave up 5 bases; unmatched junction bases: 3. Germline CDR1 reads LGHNA; CDR2 reads YNFKEQ. Written as DNA, the CDR3 is TGTGCCAGCAGCCGAGGACTAGCGGGGAACAATGAGCAGTTCTTC. Protein product: CASSRGLAGNNEQFF.

The V call is TRBV29-1, the J call TRBJ2-5, with D possibly matching TRBD1 (5 bases). Germline lookup yields CDR1 SQVTM and CDR2 ANQGSEA. V was shortened by 4 bases and J by 5 bases, with 11 bases between the two germline ends. The CDR3 is made up of 12 amino acids. The CDR3 sequence: CSVAREGETQYF. The CDR3 region has the DNA TGCAGCGTTGCCAGGGAAGGGGAGACCCAGTACTTC.

V gene TRBV5-1 combines with J gene TRBJ2-1; TRBD1 might be the D (5 bases). The CDR3 runs to 15 residues. The germline CDR1 and CDR2 sequences are SGHRS and YFSETQ. V lost 0 bases and J lost 8, with 15 bases in between. The DNA of the CDR3 is TGCGCCAGCAGCTTGGATCAGGGCTCTTTAGATGAGCAGTTCTTC. Residues: CASSLDQGSLDEQFF.

The chain employs TRBV30 and TRBJ2-5; 10 bases line up with TRBD2. J lost 5 bases, V lost 0 bases, and 9 bases had no gene match. Looked up from germline, CDR1 is GTSNPN and CDR2 is SVGIG (reference sequence). CDR3 length equals 16 residues. The CDR3 DNA reads as TGTGCCTGGAGTGTAAAAAGCGGGGGGGCCAGCGAGACCCAGTACTTC. This gives the protein CAWSVKSGGASETQYF.

The chain links TRBV19 to TRBJ1-4; 11 nucleotides align to TRBD1. CDR1 and CDR2 (germline): LNHDA, SQIVND (reference sequence). CDR3 size: 15 residues. After removal of 7 bases from V and 8 bases from J, the junction contained 9 bases not matched to a gene. The CDR3 DNA follows: TGTGCCAGTACCACACCGGACAGGGGGCGGGAAAAACTGTTTTTT. This translates into CASTTPDRGREKLFF. The entire variable domain, with the rest obtained from reference TRBV19 and TRBJ1-4, is as follows: DGGITQSPKYLFRKEGQNVTLSCEQNLNHDAMYWYRQDPGQGLRLIYYSQIVNDFQKGDIAEGYSVSREKKESFPLTVTSAQKNPTAFYLCASTTPDRGREKLFFGSGTQLSVL.

This clone appeared a few times. This chain connects TRBV6-5 to TRBJ1-1, with TRBD1 matching 7 bases. In germline, CDR1 is MNHEY, CDR2 SVGAGI. The CDR3 is made up of 14 amino acids. After removal of 2 bases from V and 4 bases from J, the junction contained 4 bases not matched to a gene. DNA for the CDR3: TGTGCCAGCAGTTACGAGACAGGGACCACTGAAGCTTTCTTT. Its protein product is CASSYETGTTEAFF.

The V call is TRBV2, the J call TRBJ1-5, with D hard to call. Germline V CDR1 and CDR2: SNHLY, FYNNEI. Trimming removed 4 bases at V and 0 bases at J, with 19 bases between. The CDR3 length is 18 residues. CDR3 in amino acids: CASSAGSLLRYSNQPQHF. The CDR3 DNA follows: TGTGCCAGCAGTGCCGGGTCTCTATTACGTTATAGCAATCAGCCCCAGCATTTT. The full variable domain, its missing parts supplied by reference TRBV2 and TRBJ1-5, is EPEVTQTPSHQVTQMGQEVILRCVPISNHLYFYWYRQILGQKVEFLVSFYNNEISEKSEIFDDQFSVERPDGSNFTLKIRSTKLEDSAMYFCASSAGSLLRYSNQPQHFGDGTRLSIL.

The V call is TRBV11-2, the J call TRBJ2-5; 11 positions agree with TRBD2. Germline CDR1 is SGHAT and CDR2 is FQNNGV. V was pared by 5 bases and J by 1 base, with 6 bases of the junction left unmatched. This CDR3 region has 16 residues. The CDR3 spells CASSPLAGALQETQYF. The CDR3 DNA follows: TGTGCCAGCAGCCCACTAGCGGGGGCCCTCCAAGAGACCCAGTACTTC.

The J gene is TRBJ2-5, the V gene TRBV9; TRBD2 matches 12 bases. Trimming at V came to 0 bases and at J to 5 bases, leaving 8 bases not matched to a gene. CDR1 and CDR2 from the germline V gene are SGDLS and YYNGEE. The CDR3 spans 17 residues. The CDR3 DNA follows: TGTGCCAGCAGCGTAGGTGAGACTAGCGGGGGCAGTGAGACCCAGTACTTC. Translated, it gives CASSVGETSGGSETQYF.

The gene calls are TRBV30 and TRBJ2-6; D possibly corresponds to TRBD1 (6 bases). Between the trimmed V and J ends, which lost 2 bases and 2 bases, there was a span of 7 bases. The CDR3 contains 14 residues. Germline-derived CDR1 and CDR2 are GTSNPN and SVGIG (reference sequence). The CDR3 protein is CAWSTGTGANVLTF. In DNA, the CDR3 is TGTGCCTGGAGTACAGGGACTGGGGCCAACGTCCTGACTTTC.

The J gene is TRBJ1-5, the V gene TRBV4-3; D gene uncertain. From germline, CDR1 is LGHNA and CDR2 YSLEER. This CDR3 is 17 amino acids long. V shed 0 bases and J shed 0 bases, with 12 bases lying between them. The CDR3 DNA reads TGCGCCAGCAGCCAAGATAAGGCAGGCAATAGCAATCAGCCCCAGCATTTT. Translated, it gives CASSQDKAGNSNQPQHF.

This chain uses TRBV3-1 (or the pseudogene TRBV3-2) with TRBJ2-1, with 16 nucleotides matching TRBD2. V was clipped by 3 bases and J by 7 bases; unmatched bases: 15. This CDR3 contains 20 residues. The germline V gene encodes CDR1 LGHDT and CDR2 YNNKEL (reference sequence). This CDR3 is CASSQRLGLAGGPRENEQFF. The CDR3 DNA reads as TGTGCCAGCAGCCAGCGCTTGGGACTAGCGGGGGGGCCGAGGGAAAATGAGCAGTTCTTC.

The CDR3 coding sequence is TGTGCCAGCAGCAAGAATTCTATGATGGAGTGCACAGATACGCAGTATTTT. It yields the protein CASSKNSMMECTDTQYF. This chain joins TRBV21-1 and TRBJ2-3; TRBD2, the D gene given by the table, was not confirmed from the DNA. TRBV21-1 is given as a pseudogene. The CDR3 covers 17 residues.

The chain couples TRBV4-3 to TRBJ1-4; no definite D call. CDR1 and CDR2 from the germline V gene are LGHNA and YSLEER. V was shortened by 1 base and J by 8 bases, with 14 bases between the two germline ends. This CDR3 has 15 residues. The CDR3 DNA sequence: TGCGCCAGCAGCCAAGCTCGCACCCGAAGCGAAAAACTGTTTTTT. Protein product: CASSQARTRSEKLFF.

With respect to this clone: This sample also contains other DNA sequences that code for the same CDR3. This chain connects TRBV7-2 to TRBJ1-5; 10 nucleotides align to TRBD1. The CDR3 extends over 15 amino acids. Germline V gives CDR1 SGHTA, CDR2 FQGNSA. Trimming removed 2 bases from V and 4 bases from J; junction bases left unmatched: 2. The CDR3 bases are TGTGCCAGCAGCTTACGGACAGGGGGGAATCAGCCCCAGCATTTT. As protein: CASSLRTGGNQPQHF.

The chain combines TRBV29-1 with TRBJ2-2; D perhaps matches TRBD1 (5 bases). Germline V gives CDR1 SQVTM, CDR2 ANQGSEA. Trimming pared 7 bases from V and 3 bases from J, leaving 12 bases between. There are 13 residues in the CDR3. CDR3 residues: CSGTDSYTGELFF. The DNA of the CDR3 is TGCAGCGGGACCGACAGCTACACCGGGGAGCTGTTTTTT.